What follows are 25 T cell receptor beta chains derived from one specimen sequenced in a study of PD-L1 blockade in urothelial cancer. TCRdb keeps only in-frame clones here, not all; method: immunoSEQ multiplex PCR. The table shows about 84,000 clones, with 90% to 95% occurring only once. The sequenced sample was PBMCs, obtained around atezolizumab (anti-PD-L1) treatment. These receptors came from a man aged 55 to 70 with urothelial cancer.

The chain uses TRBV6-1 and TRBJ2-5; D unclear. CDR1 and CDR2 (germline): MNHNS, SASEGT. Trimming pared 4 bases from V and 5 bases from J, leaving 5 bases between. This CDR3 contains 11 residues. In DNA, the CDR3 is TGTGCCAGCAGTGGCGAGGAGACCCAGTACTTC. As protein: CASSGEETQYF.

This rearrangement joins TRBV28 to TRBJ1-5; 9 nucleotides line up with TRBD1. This CDR3 contains 15 residues. The germline V gene has CDR1 MDHEN and CDR2 SYDVKM. Unmatched junction bases numbered 6, after V lost 4 bases and J lost 5 bases. Here the CDR3 DNA reads TGTGCCAGCAGTTGGTTGACAGGGGGAGATCAGCCCCAGCATTTT. Translating it yields CASSWLTGGDQPQHF.

The rearrangement links TRBV11-3 to TRBJ1-4; no clear D. The V gene lost 3 bases and the J gene lost 3 bases, with 14 bases spanning the gap. This CDR3 is 16 amino acids long. CDR1 is SGHNT and CDR2 is YENEEA in the germline V gene. CDR3 region: CASSFLAHLPNEKLFF. CDR3 nucleotide sequence: TGTGCCAGCAGCTTTCTAGCCCACCTGCCTAATGAAAAACTGTTTTTT.

The V gene is TRBV7-2, the J gene TRBJ2-3; TRBD2 aligns across 8 bases. The germline CDR1 and CDR2 sequences are SGHTA and FQGNSA. This CDR3 has 17 residues. The ends lost 2 bases at V and 4 bases at J; junction bases unmatched: 11. The CDR3 DNA is TGTGCCAGCAGCTTATCGCACGGGGGGGAGGATCCAGATACGCAGTATTTT. Amino acid sequence: CASSLSHGGEDPDTQYF.

This clone was recorded only once. The genes are TRBV29-1 and TRBJ2-4; D is uncertain. CDR3 size: 13 residues. V was pared by 0 bases and J by 7 bases, with 10 bases between. In germline, CDR1 is SQVTM, CDR2 ANQGSEA. The CDR3 reads CSVEDGTVNIQYF. The CDR3 nucleotides read TGCAGCGTTGAAGATGGTACAGTGAACATTCAGTACTTC. The entire variable domain, with the rest obtained from reference TRBV29-1 and TRBJ2-4, is as follows: SAVISQKPSRDICQRGTSLTIQCQVDSQVTMMFWYRQQPGQSLTLIATANQGSEATYESGFVIDKFPISRPNLTFSTLTVSNMSPEDSSIYLCSVEDGTVNIQYFGAGTRLSVL.

The J gene is TRBJ1-1, the V gene TRBV15; D is possibly TRBD1 (6 bases). Trimming cost V 8 bases and J 5 bases, with 21 bases left between them. The CDR3 has 15 amino acids. Germline CDR1 reads LNHNV; CDR2 reads YYDKDF (reference sequence). Here the CDR3 reads CATSSPREGDTEAFF. The CDR3 bases are TGTGCCACCTCAAGCCCTCGGGAGGGGGATACTGAAGCTTTCTTT.

In its sample, this clone was seen once. The chain carries TRBV18 and TRBJ2-3, with unresolved D. The CDR3 sequence is 14 residues long. The germline V and J ends were trimmed by 1 base and 0 bases, with 5 bases remaining between them. Germline V gene data show CDR1 as KGHSH and CDR2 as LQKENI. CDR3 in amino acids: CASSPLVSTDTQYF. DNA of the CDR3: TGTGCCAGCTCACCACTAGTAAGCACAGATACGCAGTATTTT.

V and J are TRBV19 and TRBJ1-3; 9 bases line up with TRBD1. There are 15 residues in the CDR3. Germline V gene sequence: CDR1 LNHDA, CDR2 SQIVND (reference sequence). The V gene end was trimmed by 5 bases and the J gene end by 3 bases; junction bases not matched to a gene: 5. This CDR3 is CASSFTGGDGNTIYF. The DNA of the CDR3 is TGTGCCAGTAGTTTTACAGGGGGCGATGGAAACACCATATATTTT. The variable domain in full, completed from reference TRBV19 and TRBJ1-3, reads DGGITQSPKYLFRKEGQNVTLSCEQNLNHDAMYWYRQDPGQGLRLIYYSQIVNDFQKGDIAEGYSVSREKKESFPLTVTSAQKNPTAFYLCASSFTGGDGNTIYFGEGSWLTVV.

The V call is TRBV19, the J call TRBJ2-3; weak D call: TRBD2 (7 bases). Germline assignment: CDR1 LNHDA and CDR2 SQIVND (reference sequence). The CDR3 runs 15 residues. V shed 7 bases and J shed 2 bases, with 16 bases lying between them. CDR3 amino acids: CASKGGGANTDTQYF. The CDR3, as DNA: TGTGCCAGTAAGGGAGGGGGAGCGAACACAGATACGCAGTATTTT.

This chain connects TRBV29-1 to TRBJ1-5; possible D gene TRBD1, 6 bases. The CDR3 covers 14 residues. Germline CDR1 and CDR2: SQVTM and ANQGSEA. Trimming shortened V by 7 bases and J by 0 bases, and 13 bases separated the two germline ends. CDR3 coding DNA: TGCAGCGCATCCGACAGGAATAGCAATCAGCCCCAGCATTTT. This sequence encodes CSASDRNSNQPQHF.

The genes are TRBV5-1 and TRBJ2-3, with TRBD2 identical over 9 bases. The trim removed 2 bases at V and 2 bases at J, leaving 6 bases unmatched. The CDR3 contains 16 residues. Germline V lookup: CDR1 SGHRS, CDR2 YFSETQ. CDR3 sequence: CASSLGAGGYTDTQYF. CDR3 DNA: TGCGCCAGCAGCTTAGGAGCGGGGGGATACACAGATACGCAGTATTTT.

This clone was counted once. The V and J genes are TRBV28 and TRBJ2-3; 9 bases align to TRBD1. The CDR3 runs 14 residues. CDR1 is MDHEN, CDR2 SYDVKM, per germline. V lost 8 bases to trimming and J lost 2 bases; unmatched junction nucleotides: 5. CDR3 amino acids: CASDGTGYTDTQYF. The CDR3 coding sequence is TGTGCCAGCGACGGGACAGGGTACACAGATACGCAGTATTTT.

This chain uses TRBV28 with TRBJ2-1; tentatively, D is TRBD1 (6 bases). This CDR3 is 13 amino acids long. Germline V gives CDR1 MDHEN, CDR2 SYDVKM. V was pared by 3 bases and J by 3 bases, with 6 bases between. The CDR3 reads CASSLDSYNEQFF. The CDR3 DNA sequence: TGTGCCAGCAGTTTGGACAGCTACAATGAGCAGTTCTTC.

V usage is TRBV15 and J usage is TRBJ1-2; TRBD1 might be the D (6 bases). The CDR3 runs 14 residues. Deletions cut 0 bases from V and 4 bases from J, with 9 bases between. CDR1 is LNHNV, CDR2 YYDKDF, per germline (reference sequence). The CDR3 is CATSREDSLYGYTF. The CDR3, as DNA: TGTGCCACCAGCAGAGAGGACAGCCTCTATGGCTACACCTTC.

The gene calls are TRBV5-1 and TRBJ2-1, with 12 bases fitting TRBD1. The V gene end was trimmed by 3 bases and the J gene end by 5 bases; junction bases not matched to a gene: 18. CDR1 SGHRS and CDR2 YFSETQ come from the germline V gene. This CDR3 has 20 residues. The CDR3 nucleotides read TGCGCCAGCAGCTCGCGACTAACAGGGGACCGGGACAGGGGGCACAATGAGCAGTTCTTC. The encoded protein is CASSSRLTGDRDRGHNEQFF.

This sequence joins TRBV27 and TRBJ1-1, with TRBD1 matching 10 bases. The V segment lost 3 bases and the J segment 11 bases; nucleotides outside the gene matches: 9. CDR1 MNHEY and CDR2 SMNVEV come from the germline V gene (reference sequence). The length of the CDR3 is 14 residues. As DNA, the CDR3 is TGTGCCAGCAGTTTCCAGACAGGGGGCGGCAGGGCTTTCTTT. This gives the protein CASSFQTGGGRAFF.

The chain links TRBV5-1 to TRBJ2-3; maybe TRBD1 (5 bases). The CDR3 length is 13 residues. The V end was cut by 7 bases, the J end by 1 base, with 10 bases between. Germline lookup yields CDR1 SGHRS and CDR2 YFSETQ. CDR3 amino acids: CASGQGGTDTQYF. The CDR3 DNA is TGCGCCAGCGGCCAAGGGGGCACAGATACGCAGTATTTT.

CDR3 DNA sequence: TGTGCCAGCAACGGACACGGGCCTGACACAGATACGCAGTATTTT. Protein: CASNGHGPDTDTQYF. J is TRBJ2-3 and V is TRBV28; D perhaps matches TRBD1 (5 bases). Per germline, CDR1 MDHEN and CDR2 SYDVKM. V was cut by 7 bases and J by 2 bases, with 16 bases left in between. The CDR3 runs 15 residues.

This chain joins TRBV20-1 and TRBJ1-2; D might be TRBD1 (5 bases). Trimming removed 8 bases at V and 4 bases at J, with 8 bases between. The CDR3 runs 10 residues. Germline V gene sequence: CDR1 DFQATT, CDR2 SNEGSKA (reference sequence). CDR3 bases: TGCAGTTTCGACAGCTATGGCTACACCTTC. Its translation: CSFDSYGYTF.

The chain uses TRBV7-2 and TRBJ1-3; 7 bases are shared with TRBD1. The J segment lost 3 bases and the V segment lost 4 bases, leaving 6 bases of the junction unmatched. Looked up from germline, CDR1 is SGHTA and CDR2 is FQGNSA. This CDR3 is built from 15 residues. The CDR3 nucleotides are TGTGCCAGCAGCTCGGGACAGATCTTTGGAAACACCATATATTTT. Encoded protein: CASSSGQIFGNTIYF.

V gene TRBV9 combines with J gene TRBJ2-3; the match to TRBD2 covers 9 bases. Germline trimming cut 7 bases from V and 7 bases from J; bases unmatched to any gene: 16. This CDR3 spans 16 amino acids. Germline V gene lookup returns CDR1 SGDLS and CDR2 YYNGEE. CDR3 in amino acids: CASALPQGGGAHTQYF. Written as DNA, the CDR3 is TGTGCCAGCGCCCTACCTCAGGGCGGGGGGGCCCATACGCAGTATTTT.

With respect to this clone: One junction end disagrees with the germline gene, perhaps due to a read error. The chain joins TRBV7-7 to TRBJ2-5, with 8 positions matching TRBD2. The CDR3 runs to 18 residues. Germline V lookup: CDR1 SSHAT, CDR2 FNYEAQ (reference sequence). The chain's CDR3 is CASRDTSSGSWGGETQYF. In DNA form, the CDR3 reads TGTGCTAGCAGGGATACTTCGAGCGGGAGTTGGGGCGGAGAGACCCAGTACTTC.

The rearrangement joins TRBV12-2 to TRBJ2-7; the DNA was not used to check the table's D call, TRBD2. TRBV12-2 constitutes a pseudogene. CDR3 length equals 18 residues. The CDR3 spells CASRLDVREAFLSYEQYF. The CDR3 DNA follows: TGTGCAAGTCGCTTAGATGTGCGTGAAGCATTTCTCTCCTACGAGCAGTACTTC.

The chain couples TRBV5-1 to TRBJ2-2; 8 nucleotides line up with TRBD2. V shed 0 bases, J shed 6 bases, and the junction held 7 bases outside the gene matches. The CDR3 contains 16 residues. Looked up from germline, CDR1 is SGHRS and CDR2 is YFSETQ. The DNA for the CDR3 is TGCGCCAGCAGCTTGGAAGCGCGGGGGGCCCCCGGGGAGCTGTTTTTT. Protein product: CASSLEARGAPGELFF.

The rearrangement uses TRBV2 and TRBJ1-2, with TRBD1 matching 9 bases. The CDR3 spans 14 residues. V lost 5 bases to trimming and J lost 6 bases; unmatched junction nucleotides: 7. The germline CDR1 and CDR2 sequences are SNHLY and FYNNEI. CDR3: CASSPQGARDGYTF. For the CDR3, the DNA is TGTGCCAGCAGTCCACAGGGGGCGCGGGATGGCTACACCTTC.